Here is one T cell receptor beta chain with its context. The record originates from a study of OX40 agonist ivuxolimab in advanced cancers. Clones were read by immunoSEQ multiplex PCR, and TCRdb kept only the in-frame ones, dropping some. The repertoire consists of under 85,000 clones, with about 89% occurring once and the leading ten covering approximately 0.5%. The V end lost 2 bases, the J end lost 10 bases, and 9 bases lay between the germline ends. Germline assignment: CDR1 SGHAT and CDR2 FQNNGV. This CDR3 has 12 amino acids. Here the sequenced sample was CD4+ or CD8+ T cells sorted from blood, taken in a trial of the OX40 agonist ivuxolimab. V gene TRBV11-2 combines with J gene TRBJ1-3; D not resolved. This clonotype originated in an adult with an advanced solid tumor such as melanoma, head and neck, liver or kidney cancer. The CDR3 DNA reads as TGTGCCAGCAGCTTACAAGCGGAGACCATATATTTT. Protein product: CASSLQAETIYF.